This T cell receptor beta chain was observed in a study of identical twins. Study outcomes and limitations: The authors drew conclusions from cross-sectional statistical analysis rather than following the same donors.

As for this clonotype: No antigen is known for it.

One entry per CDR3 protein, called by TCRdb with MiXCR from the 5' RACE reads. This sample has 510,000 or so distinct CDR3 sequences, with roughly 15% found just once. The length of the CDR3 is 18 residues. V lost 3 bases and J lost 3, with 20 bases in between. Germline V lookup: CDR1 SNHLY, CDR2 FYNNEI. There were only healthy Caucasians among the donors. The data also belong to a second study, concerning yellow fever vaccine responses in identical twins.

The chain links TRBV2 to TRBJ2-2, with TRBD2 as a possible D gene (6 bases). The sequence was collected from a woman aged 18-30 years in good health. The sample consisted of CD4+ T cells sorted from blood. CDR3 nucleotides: TGTGCCAGCAGTGACCTTAGCGGAGCCATGTTAGACACCGGGGAGCTGTTTTTT. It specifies CASSDLSGAMLDTGELFF.